The rows below give T cell receptor beta chains drawn from one sample of a study of early T cells in non-severe SARS-CoV-2 infection. TCRdb called the 5' RACE reads again in MiXCR, with one record for every CDR3 protein. The table records about 64,000 distinct CDR3 sequences, around 12% of them present only once. The source material was whole blood, sampled at baseline. All receptors derive from an adult who was a healthcare worker with PCR-confirmed SARS-CoV-2 infection or an uninfected control (not recorded which). The CDR3 runs from the conserved cysteine through the conserved F or W. Each record gives: CDR3 DNA, CDR3 protein, J gene, clone size, V gene, D gene. D genes are given only for firm matches. For some rows the clone size is stated as once, few or many, or as a class when expanded; others skip it.

cdr3_nt: TGTGCCAGCAGTGCGGGAGTGGGTGAGCAGTTCTTC
cdr3_aa: CASSAGVGEQFF
j_call: TRBJ2-1
clone_size: NA
v_call: TRBV6-4
d_call: NA

cdr3_nt: TGTGCCCGAGGGGGGGGAAACTTGAACACTGAAGCTTTCTTT
cdr3_aa: CARGGGNLNTEAFF
j_call: TRBJ1-1
clone_size: many
v_call: TRBV30
d_call: NA

cdr3_nt: TGCGCCAGCAGCGGGTGGGGACTCCCCACAGATACGCAGTATTTT
cdr3_aa: CASSGWGLPTDTQYF
j_call: TRBJ2-3
clone_size: NA
v_call: TRBV5-1
d_call: NA

cdr3_nt: TGCAGTGCTAGAGTGTCCTTGGGGGGGACCGGGGAGCTGTTTTTT
cdr3_aa: CSARVSLGGTGELFF
j_call: TRBJ2-2
clone_size: many
v_call: TRBV20-1
d_call: TRBD2

cdr3_nt: TGTGCCAGCAGCTCCGCTAGCGGGAGCAGAAAAGATACGCAGTATTTT
cdr3_aa: CASSSASGSRKDTQYF
j_call: TRBJ2-3
clone_size: few
v_call: TRBV11-2
d_call: TRBD2

cdr3_nt: TGCGCCAGCAGCGGGGACAGCCTTACCGGGGAGCTGTTTTTT
cdr3_aa: CASSGDSLTGELFF
j_call: TRBJ2-2
clone_size: many
v_call: TRBV5-1
d_call: TRBD1

cdr3_nt: TGCAGTGCTTGTGCCCGGGACAGGGGGGGCAATGAGCAGTTCTTC
cdr3_aa: CSACARDRGGNEQFF
j_call: TRBJ2-1
clone_size: NA
v_call: TRBV20-1
d_call: TRBD1

cdr3_nt: TGTGCCAGCAGCCTACGCGGGAGCCAGGGCGGGGAGCTGTTTTTT
cdr3_aa: CASSLRGSQGGELFF
j_call: TRBJ2-2
clone_size: NA
v_call: TRBV7-8
d_call: TRBD2

cdr3_nt: TGTGCCAGCAGCCTAGGACTAGCGGGCCAAGAGACCCAGTACTTC
cdr3_aa: CASSLGLAGQETQYF
j_call: TRBJ2-5
clone_size: many
v_call: TRBV9
d_call: TRBD2

cdr3_nt: TGTGCCAGCAGCTTGGAACTGGGGTTGAACACTGAAGCTTTCTTT
cdr3_aa: CASSLELGLNTEAFF
j_call: TRBJ1-1
clone_size: NA
v_call: TRBV5-4
d_call: NA

cdr3_nt: TGTGCCACCAGTGAACCCAGGGCGGGCCCCTACAATGAGCAGTTCTTC
cdr3_aa: CATSEPRAGPYNEQFF
j_call: TRBJ2-1
clone_size: few
v_call: TRBV24-1
d_call: NA

cdr3_nt: TGTGCCAGCAGTGGCTCCTCGGAGGGTTCCGAGCAGTACTTC
cdr3_aa: CASSGSSEGSEQYF
j_call: TRBJ2-7
clone_size: few
v_call: TRBV6-1
d_call: NA

cdr3_nt: TGCAGCGTTGAGATCGATACGCAGTATTTT
cdr3_aa: CSVEIDTQYF
j_call: TRBJ2-3
clone_size: NA
v_call: TRBV29-1
d_call: NA

cdr3_nt: TGTGCCAGCAGTTTAACAGGAGAAAAACTGTTTTTT
cdr3_aa: CASSLTGEKLFF
j_call: TRBJ1-4
clone_size: many
v_call: TRBV12-3/TRBV12-4
d_call: NA

cdr3_nt: TGTGCCAGCAGCTTAAACAGGGTCAATGAGCAGTTCTTC
cdr3_aa: CASSLNRVNEQFF
j_call: TRBJ2-1
clone_size: NA
v_call: TRBV7-2
d_call: NA

cdr3_nt: TGTGCCAGCAGTTTAGCGACTAGGGGGTCCCTTCCCTACGAGCAGTACTTC
cdr3_aa: CASSLATRGSLPYEQYF
j_call: TRBJ2-7
clone_size: few
v_call: TRBV12-3/TRBV12-4
d_call: NA

cdr3_nt: TGTGCCAGTAGTATAGGGAAGGGGAGCCTTGAAGAGACCCAGTACTTC
cdr3_aa: CASSIGKGSLEETQYF
j_call: TRBJ2-5
clone_size: many
v_call: TRBV19
d_call: NA

cdr3_nt: TGTGCCAGCAGCTACACGAGTGGGGTTTACAATGAGCAGTTCTTC
cdr3_aa: CASSYTSGVYNEQFF
j_call: TRBJ2-1
clone_size: few
v_call: TRBV6-6
d_call: NA

cdr3_nt: TGTGCCAGCAGCCAATTAGGGACTAGCGTTGGCACCGGGGAGCTGTTTTTT
cdr3_aa: CASSQLGTSVGTGELFF
j_call: TRBJ2-2
clone_size: NA
v_call: TRBV3-1
d_call: TRBD2

cdr3_nt: TGTGCCAGCAGCTCTCGGGGACAGGGAAAAGAGACCCAGTACTTC
cdr3_aa: CASSSRGQGKETQYF
j_call: TRBJ2-5
clone_size: once
v_call: TRBV7-9
d_call: TRBD1

cdr3_nt: TGTGCCAGCAGTGATCCCTCGTGGGCCGAGAGGTATGGCTACACCTTC
cdr3_aa: CASSDPSWAERYGYTF
j_call: TRBJ1-2
clone_size: NA
v_call: TRBV6-1
d_call: NA

cdr3_nt: TGCGCCAGCAGTGCCGGAGGGAACGACGAGCAGTACTTC
cdr3_aa: CASSAGGNDEQYF
j_call: TRBJ2-7
clone_size: NA
v_call: TRBV10-1
d_call: NA

cdr3_nt: TGTGCCACCAGAGGCAGCTCCTACGAGCAGTACTTC
cdr3_aa: CATRGSSYEQYF
j_call: TRBJ2-7
clone_size: few
v_call: TRBV28
d_call: NA

cdr3_nt: TGCAGTGCGGGAGGGACGGGGGTGGAGACCCAGTACTTC
cdr3_aa: CSAGGTGVETQYF
j_call: TRBJ2-5
clone_size: NA
v_call: TRBV20-1
d_call: TRBD2

cdr3_nt: TGTGCCAGCAGCCAAGGTACGGGGAAGGGGCCCCAGCATTTT
cdr3_aa: CASSQGTGKGPQHF
j_call: TRBJ1-5
clone_size: many
v_call: TRBV3-1
d_call: NA

cdr3_nt: TGTGCCAGCAGCGTAGTCCGGGACAGCTACGAGCAGTACTTC
cdr3_aa: CASSVVRDSYEQYF
j_call: TRBJ2-7
clone_size: many
v_call: TRBV28
d_call: TRBD1

cdr3_nt: TGTGCCACCGAGTCGGGGACGAGTGAGCAGTACTTC
cdr3_aa: CATESGTSEQYF
j_call: TRBJ2-7
clone_size: NA
v_call: TRBV27
d_call: NA

cdr3_nt: TGTGCCAGCAGCCCCTCTGGCAGTCGTAAACTGTTTTTT
cdr3_aa: CASSPSGSRKLFF
j_call: TRBJ1-4
clone_size: few
v_call: TRBV28
d_call: NA

cdr3_nt: TGTGCCAGCAGGGGACAGGGAGCTTTCACCGGGGAGCTGTTTTTT
cdr3_aa: CASRGQGAFTGELFF
j_call: TRBJ2-2
clone_size: NA
v_call: TRBV7-2
d_call: TRBD1

cdr3_nt: TGTGCTAGTGGGTACAAGGGGAATCATGGCTACACCTTC
cdr3_aa: CASGYKGNHGYTF
j_call: TRBJ1-2
clone_size: NA
v_call: TRBV12-5
d_call: NA

cdr3_nt: TGTGCCAGCAGCTTAGCACCGGGCCTCTACGAGCAGTACTTC
cdr3_aa: CASSLAPGLYEQYF
j_call: TRBJ2-7
clone_size: few
v_call: TRBV7-9
d_call: NA

cdr3_nt: TGTGCCAGCAGCCAAGGACTAGCGGGAGTCAAAGAGCAGTACTTC
cdr3_aa: CASSQGLAGVKEQYF
j_call: TRBJ2-7
clone_size: NA
v_call: TRBV3-1
d_call: TRBD2

cdr3_nt: TGTGCCAGCAGTTTGCGCATGACGAACACTGAAGCTTTCTTT
cdr3_aa: CASSLRMTNTEAFF
j_call: TRBJ1-1
clone_size: NA
v_call: TRBV12-3/TRBV12-4
d_call: NA

cdr3_nt: TGTGCCAGCAGTTGGGGGCCGACCGTCGCACTCTCTGGGGCCAACGTCCTGACTTTC
cdr3_aa: CASSWGPTVALSGANVLTF
j_call: TRBJ2-6
clone_size: few
v_call: TRBV27
d_call: NA

cdr3_nt: TGTGCCTGGGCGCCGGGACTAGCGGGAAGCTACAATGAGCAGTTCTTC
cdr3_aa: CAWAPGLAGSYNEQFF
j_call: TRBJ2-1
clone_size: NA
v_call: TRBV30
d_call: TRBD2

cdr3_nt: TGTGCCAGCGATAGACTAGCGGGAGCGAACACCGGGGAGCTGTTTTTT
cdr3_aa: CASDRLAGANTGELFF
j_call: TRBJ2-2
clone_size: NA
v_call: TRBV7-9
d_call: TRBD2

cdr3_nt: TGTGCCAGCAGTAGGGGGCAGGATGATACGCAGTATTTT
cdr3_aa: CASSRGQDDTQYF
j_call: TRBJ2-3
clone_size: many
v_call: TRBV7-2
d_call: TRBD1

cdr3_nt: TGCGCCAGCACGTCAGGAGCCGAGCAGTACTTC
cdr3_aa: CASTSGAEQYF
j_call: TRBJ2-7
clone_size: few
v_call: TRBV5-1
d_call: NA

cdr3_nt: TGTGCCAGCAGTCGCGGAGACTACCTCGACTACAATGAGCAGTTCTTC
cdr3_aa: CASSRGDYLDYNEQFF
j_call: TRBJ2-1
clone_size: NA
v_call: TRBV6-4
d_call: NA

cdr3_nt: TGTGCCAGCAGCGTAGCCGGGGACTCTGGAAACACCATATATTTT
cdr3_aa: CASSVAGDSGNTIYF
j_call: TRBJ1-3
clone_size: many
v_call: TRBV9
d_call: NA

cdr3_nt: TGTGCCAGTATAGGACCGTTCTGGGCGGGAGCCTCCGGAGGAGTGGCCGGGGAGCTGTTTTTT
cdr3_aa: CASIGPFWAGASGGVAGELFF
j_call: TRBJ2-2
clone_size: few
v_call: TRBV19
d_call: TRBD2

cdr3_nt: TGTGCCTGGAGTGTAGGAGACGAGCAGTACTTC
cdr3_aa: CAWSVGDEQYF
j_call: TRBJ2-7
clone_size: few
v_call: TRBV30
d_call: NA

cdr3_nt: TGCAGCGTCTTCCTAAGTTTGGGGGGCAGCTACGAGCAGTACTTC
cdr3_aa: CSVFLSLGGSYEQYF
j_call: TRBJ2-7
clone_size: NA
v_call: TRBV29-1
d_call: NA

cdr3_nt: TGCAGTGCTAGAGGTCATCAGGGCTACACCTTC
cdr3_aa: CSARGHQGYTF
j_call: TRBJ1-2
clone_size: many
v_call: TRBV20-1
d_call: NA

cdr3_nt: TGTGCCAGCAGTCCAGGACAGGGTAACTACGAGCAGTACTTC
cdr3_aa: CASSPGQGNYEQYF
j_call: TRBJ2-7
clone_size: NA
v_call: TRBV27
d_call: TRBD1

cdr3_nt: TGCGCCAGCAGCTTGCTTGGGACAGAAAACACAGATACGCAGTATTTT
cdr3_aa: CASSLLGTENTDTQYF
j_call: TRBJ2-3
clone_size: few
v_call: TRBV5-1
d_call: TRBD1

cdr3_nt: TGCAGCGTTGAAGATCGTCCCAACAACTATGGCTACACCTTC
cdr3_aa: CSVEDRPNNYGYTF
j_call: TRBJ1-2
clone_size: many
v_call: TRBV29-1
d_call: NA

cdr3_nt: TGCAGCGTTGGTCGGAACCTTGGGTACGAGCAGTACTTC
cdr3_aa: CSVGRNLGYEQYF
j_call: TRBJ2-7
clone_size: NA
v_call: TRBV29-1
d_call: NA

cdr3_nt: TGCGCCAGCAGCTTGACGTCCCATGGAGGCTACACCTTC
cdr3_aa: CASSLTSHGGYTF
j_call: TRBJ1-2
clone_size: NA
v_call: TRBV5-1
d_call: NA

cdr3_nt: TGTGCCAGCAGCTTAAACAGGGGACAGGAGACCCAGTACTTC
cdr3_aa: CASSLNRGQETQYF
j_call: TRBJ2-5
clone_size: few
v_call: TRBV7-2
d_call: TRBD1

cdr3_nt: TGTGCCACTAGCCGTAGGGGTACTGAAGCTTTCTTT
cdr3_aa: CATSRRGTEAFF
j_call: TRBJ1-1
clone_size: NA
v_call: TRBV15
d_call: NA

cdr3_nt: TGTGCCAGCAGCTTACCGGGGGGTGAGCAGTTCTTC
cdr3_aa: CASSLPGGEQFF
j_call: TRBJ2-1
clone_size: NA
v_call: TRBV11-2
d_call: TRBD2